This TCR beta chain derives from a study of long-term antiretroviral therapy in people with HIV. At the survey level, the v3.0 immunoSEQ assay was run. Profiled with immunoSEQ multiplex PCR; TCRdb holds only in-frame clones, not every one. The sample carries about 18,000 clones, roughly nine tenths recorded once. The CDR3 totals 14 residues. V dropped 10 bases and J dropped 1 base, with 14 bases sitting between them. Germline CDR1 is SNHLY and CDR2 is FYNNEI. The origin of this receptor is a man between 45 and 60 years old with HIV. Material: unsorted PBMCs, obtained 3 years after starting antiretroviral therapy. The V and J genes are TRBV2 and TRBJ1-3; no clear D gene. The CDR3: CATREDLSGNTIYF. DNA of the CDR3: TGTGCCACTAGGGAGGACCTTTCTGGAAACACCATATATTTT.